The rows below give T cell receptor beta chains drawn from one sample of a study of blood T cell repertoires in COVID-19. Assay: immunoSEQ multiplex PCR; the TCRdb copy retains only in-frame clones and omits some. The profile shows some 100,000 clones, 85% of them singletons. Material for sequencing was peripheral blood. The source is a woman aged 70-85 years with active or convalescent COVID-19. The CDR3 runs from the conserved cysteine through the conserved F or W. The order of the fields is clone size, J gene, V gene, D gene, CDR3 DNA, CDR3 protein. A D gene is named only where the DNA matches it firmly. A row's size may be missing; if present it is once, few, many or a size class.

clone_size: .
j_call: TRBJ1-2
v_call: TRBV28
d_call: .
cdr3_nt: TGTGCCAGCAGTTTAACCGACAGGAGAAATGGCTACACCTTC
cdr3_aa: CASSLTDRRNGYTF

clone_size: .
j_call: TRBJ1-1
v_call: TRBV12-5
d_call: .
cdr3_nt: TGTGCTAGTGGTTTGGAAGGGGGCACTGAAGCTTTCTTT
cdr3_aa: CASGLEGGTEAFF

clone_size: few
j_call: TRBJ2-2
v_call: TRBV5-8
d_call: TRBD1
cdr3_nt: TGTGCCAGCAGCTTGGGGGACAGGGACCCCGGGGAGCTGTTTTTT
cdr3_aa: CASSLGDRDPGELFF

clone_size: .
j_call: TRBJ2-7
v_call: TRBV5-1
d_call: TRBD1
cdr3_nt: TGCGCCAGCAGCTTGGAGGGGGCGGGTAACGAGCAGTACTTC
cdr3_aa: CASSLEGAGNEQYF

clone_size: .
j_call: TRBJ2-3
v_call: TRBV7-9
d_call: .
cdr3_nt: TGTGCCAGCAGCCCCCCTCTGGGGGGGCGCTTTGCGGCCGCGCAGTATTTT
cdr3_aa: CASSPPLGGRFAAAQYF

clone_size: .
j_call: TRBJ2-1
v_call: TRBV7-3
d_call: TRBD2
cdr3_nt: TGTGCCAGCAGCTTCACTAGCGGGGGTTACAATGGGCAGTTCTTC
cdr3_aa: CASSFTSGGYNGQFF

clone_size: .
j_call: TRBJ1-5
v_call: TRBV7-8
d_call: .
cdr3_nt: TGTGCCAGCAGCCTCTCGTCGGGGGGCGTCAATCAGCCCCAGCATTTT
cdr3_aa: CASSLSSGGVNQPQHF

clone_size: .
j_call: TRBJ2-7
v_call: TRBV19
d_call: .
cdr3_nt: TGTGCCAGTAGCACTTACGAGCAGTACTTC
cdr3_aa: CASSTYEQYF

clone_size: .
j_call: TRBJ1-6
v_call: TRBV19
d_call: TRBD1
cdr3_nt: TGTGCCAGTAGTGCTCGGACAGGGACAGTGGGTTCACCCCTCCACTTT
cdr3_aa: CASSARTGTVGSPLHF

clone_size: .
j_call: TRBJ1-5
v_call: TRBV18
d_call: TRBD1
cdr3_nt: TGTGCCAGCTCAACATCTGGAGGGGGCGGCGGCCAGCCCCAGCATTTT
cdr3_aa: CASSTSGGGGGQPQHF

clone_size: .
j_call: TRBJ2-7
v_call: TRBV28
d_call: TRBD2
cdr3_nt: TGTGCCAGCAGTGTCGCCCTTAGGGACTATCGCGATGAGCAGTACTTC
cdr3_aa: CASSVALRDYRDEQYF

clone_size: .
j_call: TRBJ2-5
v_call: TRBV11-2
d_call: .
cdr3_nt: TGTGCCAGCAGCGCGGGACTCCAAGAGACCCAGTACTTC
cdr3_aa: CASSAGLQETQYF

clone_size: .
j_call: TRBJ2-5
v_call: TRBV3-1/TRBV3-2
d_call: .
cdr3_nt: TGTGCCATCAAAAGGGGGGGGTACCAAGAGACCCAGTACTTC
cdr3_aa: CAIKRGGYQETQYF

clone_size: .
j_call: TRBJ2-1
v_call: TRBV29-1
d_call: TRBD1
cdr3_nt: TGCAGCGTCTGGGGACAGGCGGCATACAATGAGCAGTTCTTC
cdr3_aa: CSVWGQAAYNEQFF

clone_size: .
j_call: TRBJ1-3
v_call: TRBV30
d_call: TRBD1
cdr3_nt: TGTGCCTGGAGTGTTCAGGGGACAGTCCCTGGAAACACCATATATTTT
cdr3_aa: CAWSVQGTVPGNTIYF